This T cell receptor (beta chain) was sequenced for a study of shared clonotypes between healthy human individuals (dated by TCRdb to the early 2020s). About the investigation overall: The cohort included three men and a couple of women between 18 and 49 years of age. For each donor, CD4 naive and CD4 memory were each run on three plates, CD8 naive on two plates, and CD8 memory on one plate. Between about 0.9 and 8.9 billion PBMCs per donor were obtained by leukapheresis. Libraries were prepared and TCR repertoires were sequenced by different laboratories using diverse techniques, in order to increase sequencing depth and limit assay-specific biases. The study deeply sequenced blood TCR repertoires of about 5 healthy adults to estimate repertoire size and the extent of clonotype sharing between individuals.

CD8 naive samples consisted of CD45RO-negative cells that were positively selected for CCR7, yielding a CD45RA+CCR7+ population without TemRA cells. The donors were healthy, HIV-negative adults with no recently reported acute infections or vaccinations. Every donor was a Caucasian adult living in Nashville, Tennessee, USA. Blood was collected by leukapheresis, and PBMCs were isolated by Ficoll-Histopaque density gradient centrifugation and then cryopreserved in liquid nitrogen vapor phase. Analytical flow cytometry was used to check the purity and quantity of every magnetically sorted T cell population. Genomic DNA was isolated from each sorted fraction and quantified by UV absorbance on a Nanodrop 2000c. Using the deep immunoSEQ assay, TCR CDR3 regions were amplified from genomic DNA by multiplex PCR. Genomic DNA extracted from each cell subset was distributed evenly over all wells of several immunoSEQ 96-well plates, and each plate served as one replicate. For sorted subsets, around 200 ng genomic DNA, equal to tens of thousands of T cell genomes, was loaded into each replicate PCR. Purified libraries were measured with a Qubit 3.0 fluorometer, size-checked on a Bioanalyzer 2100, and measured again with the KAPA Library Quantification kit. Every immunoSEQ 96-well plate was sequenced on a dedicated single-read 150-cycle Illumina NextSeq 550 flow cell. For the original study's pipeline: Because only junctional sequences without quality scores were contained in the immunoSEQ output, filtering matching that applied to full-length reads could not be performed. Sequences were annotated with PyIR, a Python wrapper for IgBLAST v1.9, and V/J genes and CDR3 were assigned using IMGT germline references. Reads were removed for weak V/J assignments (E-value above 1e-6), missing CDR3, stop codons, out-of-frame junctions, or ambiguous translated residues. V3J clonotypes were defined as sequences sharing an identical inferred V gene, J gene, and CDR3 amino acid sequence. Percentage overlap between repertoires was calculated by dividing the number of shared unique clonotypes by the size of the smaller repertoire. Three approaches were used to assess repertoire richness: RTK rarefaction, the Chao1 estimator, and Recon v2.1 estimates of unobserved clonotypes. OLGA was used to compute generation probabilities for all TCRbeta clonotypes that the gDNA method yielded from a handful of donors. TCRdb obtained this table from immuneACCESS and retained in-frame rearrangements with V and J assigned. These tables miss some clones; where compared with another copy, unresolved V genes account for less than half of the shortfall, and the remainder is unexplained. V and J calls and clone size are as listed in that table; D and trimming were resolved from the DNA. The sample includes roughly 2.1 million clones, with just over 90% observed a single time. 1.5% to 2% of the sample comes from the top ten.

This clone was seen once. Its antigen is still unknown. Per-base qualities were not stored, and no clone one base away is much larger. General study outcomes and caveats: Pairwise subsampling indicated that sequencing depth was expected to affect the degree of clonotype sharing among donors. The genetic and exposure-history diversity represented was limited by the small number of donors. Even with the large sequencing depth, rarefaction of the sorted-subset datasets indicated that sequencing was incomplete. Sampling was restricted to blood, and TCR repertoires in tissues likely differ from the TCR repertoires found in blood. Clonotypes shared by all four sorted-subset donors showed higher generation probabilities than non-shared clonotypes. Larger estimated clonotype richness was generally found for naive subsets than for memory subsets. Sharing across several donors was observed for about 5% of naive CD4, 3% to 4% of naive CD8, 2% to 2.5% of memory CD4, and roughly 0.43% of memory CD8 clonotypes.

As encoded in the germline V gene (reference sequence), CDR1 is MNHNY while CDR2 is SVGAGI. Counted from cysteine to phenylalanine, this CDR3 has 13 amino acids. Left in the record is the CDR3 DNA by itself, 39 bases read in frame from the first base. V is reduced by 2 bases and J by 7 bases, leaving a spacing of 12 bases between them. The sequenced material came from naive CD8+ T cells from PBMCs. Interpreted using the paper, the cell subset or site label stands for: CD45RA+CCR7+. The receptor was derived from a young man in good health. Some clones in this sample may be carry-over from other donors' samples. The chain is encoded by TRBV6-6 joined to TRBJ2-7, with a weak D call of TRBD2 (6 bases match). The sequenced DNA is TGTGCCAGCAGTTACAGGAGGGGTGGAGAGCAGTACTTC. Translated, this gives CASSYRRGGEQYF.